The 30 T cell receptor beta chains below come from one sample, sequenced in a study of cytomegalovirus exposure and HLA in healthy donors. It was with 60 Vbeta and 13 Jbeta primers that the PCR ran. Generated by immunoSEQ multiplex PCR, the TCRdb table keeps only in-frame clones and is missing some. The sample contains roughly 150,000 clones, around 77% of which appear only once. The material sequenced was PBMCs. Receptors were obtained from a woman aged 35 to 49 in good health and CMV-seronegative.

The chain carries TRBV19 and TRBJ1-1, with D perhaps TRBD1 (6 bases). This CDR3 region has 15 residues. V was trimmed by 1 base and J by 7 bases, leaving 16 bases between them. Germline V gene data show CDR1 as LNHDA and CDR2 as SQIVND (reference sequence). CDR3 amino acids: CASSIGLGGVSEAFF. For the CDR3, the DNA is TGTGCCAGTAGTATAGGACTAGGGGGGGTGAGTGAAGCTTTCTTT.

The chain has TRBV11-3 and TRBJ2-2; possible D gene TRBD2, 6 bases. This CDR3 is 14 amino acids long. Trimming took off 4 bases at V and 4 bases at J, with 10 bases between the two ends. In germline, CDR1 is SGHNT, CDR2 YENEEA. CDR3 in amino acids: CASSSGRRTGELFF. As DNA, the CDR3 is TGTGCCAGCAGCTCCGGGAGACGCACCGGGGAGCTGTTTTTT.

The count of this clone is one. The V call is TRBV28, the J call TRBJ1-1, with D unclear. The ends were cut back, 5 bases at V and 1 base at J, with 8 bases in the middle. CDR1 and CDR2 (germline): MDHEN, SYDVKM. This CDR3 region has 13 residues. CDR3 DNA: TGTGCCAGCAGTCCCCCACAGAACACTGAAGCTTTCTTT. Translation gives CASSPPQNTEAFF.

The chain carries TRBV5-1 and TRBJ1-2, with TRBD1 as a possible D gene (5 bases). In germline, CDR1 is SGHRS, CDR2 YFSETQ. V was pared by 0 bases and J by 8 bases, with 17 bases between. The CDR3 spans 15 residues. CDR3 DNA: TGCGCCAGCAGCTTGGGGCTCACAGGTGCGGGAGGCTACACCTTC. As protein: CASSLGLTGAGGYTF.

About this clone: The junction departs from germline at one end; a sequencing error may be responsible. This sample also contains other DNA sequences that code for the same CDR3. The V gene is TRBV7-7, the J gene TRBJ2-3; 12 bases match TRBD2. The CDR3 length is 14 residues. CDR1 and CDR2 from the germline V gene are SSHAT and FNYEAQ (reference sequence). CDR3 bases: TGTGCTAGCAGCCCGGGACTAGCGGGAGATACGCAGTATTTT. It specifies CASSPGLAGDTQYF. Variable domain in full (rest from reference TRBV7-7 and TRBJ2-3): GAGVSQSPRYKVTKRGQDVTLRCDPISSHATLYWYQQALGQGPEFLTYFNYEAQPDKSGLPSDRFSAERPEGSISTLTIQRTEQRDSAMYRCASSPGLAGDTQYFGPGTRLTVL.

DNA of the CDR3: TGTGCCAGTAGTACCGAGTCCCGGGACAGTCGGGGGCAGTTCTTC. It specifies CASSTESRDSRGQFF. The chain has TRBV19 and TRBJ2-1, with 7 bases identical to TRBD1. From germline, CDR1 is LNHDA and CDR2 SQIVND (reference sequence). V lost 4 bases, J lost 12 bases, and 15 bases stayed unmatched. The CDR3 has 15 amino acids.

This clone was seen more than once but under ten times. This sequence joins TRBV6-7 and TRBJ2-4, with unresolved D. TRBV6-7 is labeled an ORF, and its function is uncertain. The CDR3 is 14 amino acids. Trimming stripped 6 bases from V and 7 bases from J, with 16 bases between. The CDR3 reads CASRPMNATNIQYF. The CDR3 DNA reads as TGTGCCAGCAGGCCGATGAATGCCACTAACATTCAGTACTTC.

CDR3 protein: CASSRETRGTGELFF. CDR3 coding DNA: TGTGCCAGCAGTCGGGAGACGCGGGGCACCGGGGAGCTGTTTTTT. The rearrangement uses TRBV28 and TRBJ2-2; D perhaps matches TRBD2 (6 bases). V dropped 5 bases and J dropped 4 bases, with 14 bases sitting between them. Germline-derived CDR1 and CDR2 are MDHEN and SYDVKM. The CDR3 has 15 amino acids.

V gene TRBV6-4 combines with J gene TRBJ1-4; maybe TRBD1 (6 bases). The length of the CDR3 is 13 residues. V lost 9 bases and J 8 bases, leaving 16 bases between the germline ends. Germline CDR1 and CDR2: MRHNA and SNTAGT. CDR3 residues: CARVGGAWEKLFF. DNA of the CDR3: TGTGCCAGGGTTGGGGGGGCTTGGGAAAAACTGTTTTTT.

The gene calls are TRBV7-9 and TRBJ1-1; perhaps TRBD1 as D (5 bases). This CDR3 is 14 amino acids long. Germline CDR1 is SEHNR and CDR2 is FQNEAQ (reference sequence). Trimming cost V 5 bases and J 4 bases, with 14 bases left between them. The CDR3 DNA follows: TGTGCCAGCAGCCCGACAGCCCTGGTCACTGAAGCTTTCTTT. As protein: CASSPTALVTEAFF.

The chain employs TRBV19 and TRBJ2-2, with a possible D match to TRBD1 (5 bases). CDR1 is LNHDA and CDR2 is SQIVND in the germline V gene (reference sequence). The CDR3 is 18 residues long. Between the trimmed V and J ends, which lost 6 bases and 2 bases, there was a span of 22 bases. The CDR3 DNA reads TGTGCCAGTAGCCCTACCCCCCTTGACAGATTTAACACCGGGGAGCTGTTTTTT. It encodes CASSPTPLDRFNTGELFF.

This clone was seen a handful of times. This rearrangement joins TRBV11-3 to TRBJ1-3, with D maybe TRBD1 (6 bases). Germline-derived CDR1 and CDR2 are SGHNT and YENEEA. Trimming stripped 3 bases from V and 1 base from J, with 10 bases between. This CDR3 contains 15 residues. Here the CDR3 reads CASSLGTSSGNTIYF. CDR3 DNA sequence: TGTGCCAGCAGCTTGGGGACAAGTTCTGGAAACACCATATATTTT.

The chain carries TRBV19 and TRBJ1-5; 7 bases fit TRBD1. The CDR3 is 12 residues long. CDR1 is LNHDA, CDR2 SQIVND, per germline (reference sequence). Trimming cost V 10 bases and J 6 bases; bases outside gene matches: 6. The CDR3 protein is CATSQGGQPQHF. DNA for the CDR3: TGTGCCACCTCCCAGGGGGGTCAGCCCCAGCATTTT.

The rearrangement uses TRBV7-9 and TRBJ1-4; 7 nucleotides line up with TRBD1. V lost 1 base and J lost 7; bases outside the gene matches: 6. Per the germline V gene, CDR1 is SEHNR and CDR2 is FQNEAQ (reference sequence). The CDR3 contains 15 residues. The CDR3 DNA reads as TGTGCCAGCAGCTTAGATAGACAGGGAGGTGAAAAACTGTTTTTT. Translation gives CASSLDRQGGEKLFF.

The V gene is TRBV30, the J gene TRBJ2-7, with 10 nucleotides matching TRBD2. CDR3 length: 20 residues. Germline V lookup: CDR1 GTSNPN, CDR2 SVGIG (reference sequence). Unmatched junction bases numbered 25, after V lost 5 bases and J lost 3 bases. This chain's CDR3 is CAWGRGGLSAHLAGVYEQYF. The CDR3 coding sequence is TGTGCCTGGGGCAGGGGGGGCTTATCAGCCCATCTAGCGGGAGTCTACGAGCAGTACTTC.

J is TRBJ1-1 and V is TRBV30; the D gene is possibly TRBD1 (5 bases). The CDR3 is 14 residues long. CDR1 is GTSNPN, CDR2 SVGIG, per germline (reference sequence). The V end was cut by 0 bases, the J end by 2 bases, with 10 bases between. As DNA, the CDR3 is TGTGCCTGGAGTGTAGCCAGGGAAAACACTGAAGCTTTCTTT. It codes for CAWSVARENTEAFF. Full variable domain (outside the CDR3, taken from reference TRBV30 and TRBJ1-1): SQTIHQWPATLVQPVGSPLSLECTVEGTSNPNLYWYRQAAGRGLQLLFYSVGIGQISSEVPQNLSASRPQDRQFILSSKKLLLSDSGFYLCAWSVARENTEAFFGQGTRLTVV.

This clone came up once. V is TRBV7-9 and J is TRBJ1-1; 11 bases agree with TRBD1. The germline V gene encodes CDR1 SEHNR and CDR2 FQNEAQ (reference sequence). After removal of 8 bases from V and 7 bases from J, the junction contained 12 bases not matched to a gene. This CDR3 spans 15 amino acids. CDR3 coding DNA: TGTGCCAGCGGGGGACAGGGGGGGGGTGGTGGTGAAGCTTTCTTT. This codes for CASGGQGGGGGEAFF.

The table lists this clone with a count of one. The chain links TRBV7-3 to TRBJ2-7, with 11 nucleotides matching TRBD2. V was pared by 1 base and J by 5 bases, with 10 bases of the junction left unmatched. CDR1 and CDR2 from the germline V gene are SGHTA and FQGTGA. The CDR3 runs 17 residues. CDR3 region: CASSLIGGGLAGHEQYF. Written as DNA, the CDR3 is TGTGCCAGCAGCTTAATAGGGGGCGGACTAGCGGGCCACGAGCAGTACTTC.

To note about this clone: The junction differs from germline at one of its ends, possibly a read error. The chain uses TRBV29-1 and TRBJ2-7; TRBD1 might be the D (5 bases). Looked up from germline, CDR1 is SQVTM and CDR2 is ANQGSEA. The CDR3 contains 10 residues. The CDR3 coding sequence is TGCAGCGTTGAGGAAAAGGGGCGATTCTTC. As protein: CSVEEKGRFF.

The genes are TRBV28 and TRBJ2-7, with 9 bases aligning to TRBD2. CDR1 is MDHEN and CDR2 is SYDVKM in the germline V gene. J was trimmed by 4 bases and V by 8 bases; bases with no gene match: 12. CDR3 size: 15 residues. The CDR3 sequence: CASFPGSGRPYEQYF. The CDR3 DNA reads as TGTGCCAGCTTCCCCGGTAGCGGGAGACCTTACGAGCAGTACTTC.

V usage is TRBV6-5 and J usage is TRBJ2-5; tentatively, D is TRBD1 (5 bases). Germline V gene sequence: CDR1 MNHEY, CDR2 SVGAGI. The CDR3 spans 15 residues. Trimming pared 8 bases from V and 1 base from J, leaving 17 bases between. The CDR3 coding sequence is TGTGCCAGCTCGGACGGCAGGGCTGCCCAAGAGACCCAGTACTTC. Residues: CASSDGRAAQETQYF.

The rearrangement links TRBV4-1 to TRBJ2-4, with a possible D match to TRBD2 (6 bases). Trimming stripped 0 bases from V and 0 bases from J, with 18 bases between. This CDR3 has 19 residues. The germline V gene encodes CDR1 MGHRA and CDR2 YSYEKL. Here the CDR3 reads CASSQEVPLGGLAKNIQYF. The CDR3 DNA reads as TGCGCCAGCAGCCAAGAAGTACCTCTGGGGGGATTAGCCAAAAACATTCAGTACTTC.

The chain links TRBV5-1 to TRBJ2-2; D might be TRBD2 (6 bases). Germline CDR1 and CDR2: SGHRS and YFSETQ. V was pared by 4 bases and J by 5 bases, with 12 bases between. CDR3 size: 14 residues. The CDR3 sequence: CASSGGQGTGELFF. The CDR3, as DNA: TGCGCCAGCAGCGGAGGGCAGGGTACCGGGGAGCTGTTTTTT.

The chain combines TRBV5-1 with TRBJ2-1; possible D gene TRBD1, 5 bases. The germline V gene has CDR1 SGHRS and CDR2 YFSETQ. CDR3 length: 16 residues. V was pared by 0 bases and J by 5 bases, with 15 bases between. The CDR3 loop reads CASSLAPGSANNEQFF. Here the CDR3 DNA reads TGCGCCAGCAGCTTGGCCCCAGGGTCGGCTAACAATGAGCAGTTCTTC.

The chain couples TRBV30 to TRBJ2-1, with TRBD2 matching over 7 bases. The CDR3 loop spans 14 amino acids. In germline, CDR1 is GTSNPN, CDR2 SVGIG (reference sequence). V lost 2 bases, J lost 8 bases, and 9 bases stayed unmatched. This CDR3 is CAWSPRGAGDEQFF. The CDR3 region has the DNA TGTGCCTGGAGTCCCAGAGGCGCGGGGGATGAGCAGTTCTTC.

The rearrangement uses TRBV18 and TRBJ1-2, with unresolved D. This CDR3 comprises 14 residues. Trimming removed 2 bases at V and 0 bases at J, with 7 bases between. Germline CDR1 KGHSH, CDR2 LQKENI. CDR3 nucleotide sequence: TGTGCCAGCTCACCAAGCAGGTCTAACTATGGCTACACCTTC. Amino acid sequence: CASSPSRSNYGYTF.

This chain links TRBV18 with TRBJ2-7; TRBD1 matches at 7 bases. The CDR3 is 15 amino acids. The V and J ends lost 0 bases and 2 bases, in that order; junction bases with no gene match: 4. Germline assignment: CDR1 KGHSH and CDR2 LQKENI. The CDR3 sequence: CASSPPSQGAYEQYF. Here the CDR3 DNA reads TGTGCCAGCTCACCACCAAGTCAGGGGGCCTACGAGCAGTACTTC.

This clone was detected only once. The chain has TRBV2 and TRBJ2-7, with D hard to call. V lost 5 bases and J 1 base, leaving 9 bases between the germline ends. The CDR3 is made up of 13 amino acids. The V gene's germline CDR1 is SNHLY and CDR2 FYNNEI. DNA for the CDR3: TGTGCCAGCAGTAATGCGGTTTCCTACGAGCAGTACTTC. This translates into CASSNAVSYEQYF.

DNA for the CDR3: TGTGCCAGCAGTTCGCGGAGTGAAAAACTGTTTTTT. Translation gives CASSSRSEKLFF. The chain recombines TRBV28 with TRBJ1-4; no clear D. Trimming removed 4 bases from V and 7 bases from J, with 7 bases in between. Germline V gives CDR1 MDHEN, CDR2 SYDVKM. This CDR3 contains 12 residues.

The chain combines TRBV7-3 with TRBJ2-5; 9 bases map to TRBD2. Matching the DNA end better, TRBJ2-7 makes the J call doubtful. Germline CDR1 reads SGHTA; CDR2 reads FQGTGA. The CDR3 runs 15 residues. In DNA form, the CDR3 reads TGTGCCAGCAGCTTACAGGCGGGAGGGCCCTACGAGCAGTACTTC. It specifies CASSLQAGGPYEQYF.